Listed here is a single T cell receptor (beta chain). Data came from immunoSEQ multiplex PCR; TCRdb stores just in-frame clones and leaves some out. The data show some 94,000 clones, 91% seen once. V was pared by 4 bases and J by 4 bases, with 15 bases of the junction left unmatched. CDR3 length: 17 amino acids. The germline V gene has CDR1 MNHNS and CDR2 SASEGT. This specimen comes from a study of T cell changes during pregnancy in multiple sclerosis. The chain couples TRBV6-1 to TRBJ1-1; 7 bases are a match to TRBD1. The sample was peripheral blood, taken in the first trimester of pregnancy. The receptor's source is a female donor in good health, enrolled as a control in a pregnancy study. The CDR3 is CASSGGIGGPRGTEAFF. The CDR3 coding sequence is TGTGCCAGCAGTGGAGGGATAGGGGGCCCCCGGGGCACTGAAGCTTTCTTT.